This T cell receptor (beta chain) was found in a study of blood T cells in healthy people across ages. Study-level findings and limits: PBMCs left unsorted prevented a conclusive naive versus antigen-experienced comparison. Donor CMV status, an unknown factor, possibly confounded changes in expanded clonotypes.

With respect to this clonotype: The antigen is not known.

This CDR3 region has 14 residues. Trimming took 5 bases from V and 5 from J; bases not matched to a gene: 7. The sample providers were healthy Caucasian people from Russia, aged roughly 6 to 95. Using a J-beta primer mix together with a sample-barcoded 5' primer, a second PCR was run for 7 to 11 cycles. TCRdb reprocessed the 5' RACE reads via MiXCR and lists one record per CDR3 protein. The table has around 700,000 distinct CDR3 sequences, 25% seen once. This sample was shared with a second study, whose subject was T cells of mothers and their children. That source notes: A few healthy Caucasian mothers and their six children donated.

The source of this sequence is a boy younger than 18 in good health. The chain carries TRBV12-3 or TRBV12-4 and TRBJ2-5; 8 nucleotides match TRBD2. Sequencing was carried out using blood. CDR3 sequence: CASSPSGTSETQYF. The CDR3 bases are TGTGCCAGCAGTCCTTCCGGGACTAGTGAGACCCAGTACTTC.